The 8 T cell receptor beta chains reported below all come from one sample, sequenced in a study of control samples from healthy donors and cancer patients. Data came from immunoSEQ multiplex PCR; TCRdb stores just in-frame clones and leaves some out. The sample includes about 140,000 clones, almost 90% seen only once; the top ten take over 1.5%. What was sequenced was blood. These TCRs come from a man between 18 and 29 years old in good health.

This chain links TRBV25-1 with TRBJ1-1, with D maybe TRBD1 (6 bases). The germline V gene has CDR1 MGHDK and CDR2 SYGVNS. V was clipped by 6 bases and J by 2 bases, with 16 bases between them. The CDR3 contains 15 residues. The CDR3 coding sequence is TGTGCCAGCAGCTCCTCGGGACACGGAAACACTGAAGCTTTCTTT. As protein: CASSSSGHGNTEAFF.

This sequence joins TRBV11-2 and TRBJ1-2; possibly TRBD1 for D (6 bases). V gave up 5 bases and J gave up 4 bases, with 11 bases separating them. Germline CDR1 reads SGHAT; CDR2 reads FQNNGV. This CDR3 is 13 amino acids long. Written as DNA, the CDR3 is TGTGCCAGCAGCACGGGACACCGCTATGGCTACACCTTC. It translates to CASSTGHRYGYTF.

The chain carries TRBV15 and TRBJ2-7; 7 positions match TRBD1. The CDR3 runs 14 residues. V dropped 4 bases and J dropped 6; count of bases not matched to a gene: 9. The germline V gene has CDR1 LNHNV and CDR2 YYDKDF (reference sequence). CDR3 amino acids: CATSTSQGQVEQYF. DNA of the CDR3: TGTGCCACCAGCACCTCGCAAGGACAGGTCGAGCAGTACTTC.

The CDR3 loop reads CASSPGQGLITEAFF. The DNA of the CDR3 is TGCGCCAGCAGTCCGGGACAGGGATTAATCACTGAAGCTTTCTTT. The chain combines TRBV4-1 with TRBJ1-1, with TRBD1 identical over 9 bases. V shed 6 bases, J shed 4 bases, and the junction held 9 bases outside the gene matches. The CDR3 sequence is 15 residues long. Germline V lookup: CDR1 MGHRA, CDR2 YSYEKL.

The chain is built from TRBV6-6 and TRBJ2-7; D might be TRBD1 or TRBD2, each matching 6 bases. This CDR3 has 13 residues. Germline V gene lookup returns CDR1 MNHNY and CDR2 SVGAGI (reference sequence). V was trimmed by 5 bases and J by 1 base, leaving 9 bases between them. CDR3: CASSAGQSYEQYF. DNA for the CDR3: TGTGCCAGCAGTGCGGGACAATCCTACGAGCAGTACTTC.

This chain connects TRBV10-1 to TRBJ2-1; 8 bases align to TRBD1. The germline CDR1 and CDR2 sequences are WNHNN and SYGVQD (reference sequence). V was clipped by 3 bases and J by 7 bases; unmatched bases: 8. The CDR3 covers 15 residues. The CDR3 DNA follows: TGCGCCAGCAGTGAAGGTCAGGGGGCGGGTAATGAGCAGTTCTTC. This translates into CASSEGQGAGNEQFF.

V usage is TRBV27 and J usage is TRBJ1-1, with TRBD1 as a possible D gene (5 bases). V lost 5 bases to trimming and J lost 1 base, with 11 bases between them. CDR3 length: 14 amino acids. Germline CDR1 MNHEY, CDR2 SMNVEV (reference sequence). CDR3 sequence: CASSEGPRNTEAFF. DNA for the CDR3: TGTGCCAGCAGTGAGGGGCCGAGGAACACTGAAGCTTTCTTT.

The genes are TRBV9 and TRBJ1-5, with D unresolved. Germline lookup yields CDR1 SGDLS and CDR2 YYNGEE. CDR3 length: 13 amino acids. With 3 bases removed from V and 9 bases from J, the gap between germline ends came to 13 bases. CDR3 amino acids: CASSEDTERPQHF. Written as DNA, the CDR3 is TGTGCCAGCAGCGAAGACACGGAGAGGCCCCAGCATTTT.